These T cell receptor beta chains were read from a single sample in a study of fetal regulatory T cell absence and autoimmunity. The method was immunoSEQ multiplex PCR; TCRdb's version includes in-frame clones alone and lacks a portion of them. Of more than 90,000 clones listed, about three quarters are singletons. Specimen: pancreas tissue. Every receptor here comes from a male donor with IPEX syndrome. Both conserved end residues are part of each CDR3. A D gene is named only where the DNA matches it firmly. Size is stated for part of the rows, as once, few or many counts, or as a class when the clone is expanded.

J gene,clone size,V gene,D gene,CDR3 DNA,CDR3 protein
TRBJ1-4,many,TRBV7-2,TRBD1,TGTGCCAGCAGCTGGACAGGGGGCTTTGAAAAACTGTTTTTT,CASSWTGGFEKLFF
TRBJ2-2,once,TRBV6-1,NA,TGTGCCAGCAGTCCGGCGGACACCGGGGAGCTGTTTTTT,CASSPADTGELFF
TRBJ2-2,NA,TRBV9,TRBD2,TGTGCCAGCAGCGCCCTAGCGGGGGGTTGGAACACCGGGGAGCTGTTTTTT,CASSALAGGWNTGELFF
TRBJ2-2,once,TRBV5-7,NA,TGTGCCAGCAGTTACGGACAATTGGCGAACACCGGGGAGCTGTTTTTT,CASSYGQLANTGELFF
TRBJ1-2,few,TRBV4-1,NA,TGCGCCAGCAGCCAAGAGGGGGGGCATGGCTACACCTTC,CASSQEGGHGYTF
TRBJ1-2,few,TRBV27,NA,TGTGCCAGCAGTCCTCGGGAGGTCCTATATGGCTACACCTTC,CASSPREVLYGYTF
TRBJ2-5,NA,TRBV28,TRBD2,TGTGCCAGCAGTCCGACCCCGGGGGGGACCCAGTACTTC,CASSPTPGGTQYF
TRBJ1-2,few,TRBV27,NA,TGTGCCAGCAGTTTTATGCCAGGGGCGGACTATGGCTACACCTTC,CASSFMPGADYGYTF
TRBJ2-7,NA,TRBV5-8,TRBD2,TGTGCCAGCAGCCGTGGACTAGCGGGGTCTTCCTACGAGCAGTACTTC,CASSRGLAGSSYEQYF
TRBJ2-5,NA,TRBV11-2,NA,TGTGCCAGCAGCTTAGCCTTCCAGGGCCTCCAAGAGACCCAGTACTTC,CASSLAFQGLQETQYF
TRBJ2-2,NA,TRBV23-1,TRBD2,TGCGCCAGCAGCCGAGGGACTAGCGGGCCGGGGGAGCTGTTTTTT,CASSRGTSGPGELFF
TRBJ2-7,NA,TRBV5-4,TRBD2,TGTGCCAGCAGCTTGGCGGGGGGACAGCAGTACTTC,CASSLAGGQQYF
TRBJ2-1,NA,TRBV6-1,NA,TGTGCCAGCAGTGGCTACCGAGAGCAGTTCTTC,CASSGYREQFF
TRBJ2-1,NA,TRBV21-1,NA,TGTGCCAGCAGCAAACTGACTAGCGGGATCTACAATGAGCAGTTCTTC,CASSKLTSGIYNEQFF
TRBJ2-1,once,TRBV25-1,NA,TGTGCCAGCACTGATGGCGGGCCTCACCCCTACAATGAGCAGTTCTTC,CASTDGGPHPYNEQFF
TRBJ2-3,NA,TRBV19,TRBD1,TGTGCCAGTAGTATTCTAGGACAGGGGGGTCCAGATACGCAGTATTTT,CASSILGQGGPDTQYF
TRBJ1-1,NA,TRBV9,TRBD1,TGTGCCAGCAGCGTAACAGGGGGAGGCACTGAAGCTTTCTTT,CASSVTGGGTEAFF
TRBJ1-2,NA,TRBV6-5,TRBD1,TGTGCCAGCAGCCGGGACAGGGGCTATGGCTACACCTTC,CASSRDRGYGYTF
TRBJ1-1,NA,TRBV11-3,NA,TGTGCCAGCAGCTCCCGGACCGCGAACACTGAAGCTTTCTTT,CASSSRTANTEAFF
TRBJ2-7,NA,TRBV2,NA,TGTGCCAGCAGTGTTCTAGCGAGCTCCTACGAGCAGTACTTC,CASSVLASSYEQYF
TRBJ1-2,NA,TRBV4-3,TRBD1,TGCGCCAGCAGCCAAGAGGGGACAGGGTACTATGGCTACACCTTC,CASSQEGTGYYGYTF
TRBJ2-1,NA,TRBV27,TRBD2,TGTGCCAGCAGTTTACACGAGACTAGCGCTTACAATGAGCAGTTCTTC,CASSLHETSAYNEQFF
TRBJ2-7,NA,TRBV6-1,TRBD1,TGTGCCAGCAGACAGGGGGCGGAGTACGAGCAGTACTTC,CASRQGAEYEQYF
TRBJ2-5,once,TRBV4-3,NA,TGCGCCAGCAGCCAAGATCGGGGCAGGGCCCAAGAGACCCAGTACTTC,CASSQDRGRAQETQYF
TRBJ2-5,NA,TRBV14,NA,TGTGCCAGCAGCCAAGATCACTGGAAAGAGACCCAGTACTTC,CASSQDHWKETQYF
TRBJ1-2,few,TRBV5-1,NA,TGCGCCAGCAGCCTGACAGCTAACTATGGCTACACCTTC,CASSLTANYGYTF
TRBJ1-1,NA,TRBV29-1,NA,TGCAGCGTTGAAAAGGGGGATGGCACTGAAGCTTTCTTT,CSVEKGDGTEAFF
TRBJ1-1,NA,TRBV7-2,TRBD1,TGTGCCAGCAGCTTACAGGGGGACACTGAAGCTTTCTTT,CASSLQGDTEAFF